These 17 T cell receptor beta chains originate from one sample sequenced in a study of OX40 agonist ivuxolimab in advanced cancers. This table comes from immunoSEQ multiplex PCR, and its TCRdb copy is limited to in-frame clones, with some not included. The table records around 25,000 clones, 75% to 90% of them present only once. Specimen: CD4+ or CD8+ T cells sorted from blood, collected in a trial of the OX40 agonist ivuxolimab. Every receptor here comes from an adult with an advanced solid tumor such as melanoma, head and neck, liver or kidney cancer.

V usage is TRBV5-1 and J usage is TRBJ2-5, with a weak D call TRBD2 (6 bases). This CDR3 region has 14 residues. Germline CDR1 reads SGHRS; CDR2 reads YFSETQ. The V end was cut by 1 base, the J end by 5 bases, with 12 bases between. CDR3 sequence (DNA): TGCGCCAGCAGCTTGAGGCCTCGGGGGGAGACCCAGTACTTC. This translates into CASSLRPRGETQYF.

The DNA for the CDR3 is TGCAGCGTTGAACCCTTGACAGGGGGCAACGAGCAGTACTTC. It codes for CSVEPLTGGNEQYF. J is TRBJ2-7 and V is TRBV29-1; 10 bases align to TRBD1. Germline CDR1 SQVTM, CDR2 ANQGSEA. V trimming: 2 bases; J trimming: 5 bases; junction bases outside the gene matches: 6. CDR3 length: 14 residues.

The chain links TRBV30 to TRBJ2-1; D is perhaps TRBD2 (6 bases). This CDR3 region has 13 residues. Trimming stripped 2 bases from V and 10 bases from J, with 15 bases between. The germline gives CDR1 GTSNPN, CDR2 SVGIG (reference sequence). CDR3 coding DNA: TGTGCCTGGAGTAAGGGCGGGATCAGCGAGCAGTTCTTC. This sequence encodes CAWSKGGISEQFF.

V usage is TRBV19 and J usage is TRBJ2-5; 8 nucleotides agree with TRBD1. Germline CDR1 is LNHDA and CDR2 is SQIVND (reference sequence). Unmatched junction bases numbered 13, after V lost 10 bases and J lost 3 bases. The CDR3 consists of 15 residues. CDR3 loop: CATRSHQQGEETQYF. Written as DNA, the CDR3 is TGTGCCACCAGATCCCACCAACAGGGGGAAGAGACCCAGTACTTC.

This clone was found once. J is TRBJ1-1 and V is TRBV5-8; D is ambiguous. The germline V gene has CDR1 SGHTS and CDR2 YDEGEE. The CDR3 consists of 12 residues. Trimming stripped 6 bases from V and 3 bases from J, with 9 bases between. The CDR3 DNA follows: TGTGCCAGCACCTACTGGGACACTGAAGCTTTCTTT. Protein: CASTYWDTEAFF.

V and J are TRBV20-1 and TRBJ2-7; the D is unclear. There are 11 residues in the CDR3. Germline V gene data show CDR1 as DFQATT and CDR2 as SNEGSKA (reference sequence). V shed 3 bases and J shed 7 bases, with 10 bases lying between them. The CDR3 DNA follows: TGCAGTGCTAGTACCCCGGCGGAGCAGTACTTC. Residues: CSASTPAEQYF.

The rearrangement links TRBV11-2 to TRBJ2-1; 10 bases fit TRBD2. CDR3 length: 17 amino acids. V was clipped by 5 bases and J by 3 bases; unmatched bases: 10. Germline V gene sequence: CDR1 SGHAT, CDR2 FQNNGV. CDR3 DNA: TGTGCCAGCAGCCCCCTAAGCGGGAGGGCCCTCTACAATGAGCAGTTCTTC. This sequence encodes CASSPLSGRALYNEQFF.

This clone was detected only a few times. The rearrangement uses TRBV11-3 and TRBJ2-7, with 12 bases that match TRBD1. The CDR3 is 16 residues long. Germline CDR1 is SGHNT and CDR2 is YENEEA. After removal of 1 base from V and 3 bases from J, the junction contained 4 bases not matched to a gene. The CDR3 region has the DNA TGTGCCAGCAGCTTAGGTGGGACAGGGGGCAACTACGAGCAGTACTTC. It encodes CASSLGGTGGNYEQYF.

In DNA form, the CDR3 reads TGTGCCAGCTCACCTCCGGGACAGGGACCCGGGGAGCTGTTTTTT. Its protein is CASSPPGQGPGELFF. This rearrangement joins TRBV18 to TRBJ2-2; TRBD1 matches at 9 bases. The junction had 5 bases not matched to a gene; V was cut back by 3 bases and J by 6 bases. CDR3 length: 15 residues. Germline values: CDR1 KGHSH, CDR2 LQKENI. Full variable domain (rest looked up from reference TRBV18 and TRBJ2-2): NAGVMQNPRHLVRRRGQEARLRCSPMKGHSHVYWYRQLPEEGLKFMVYLQKENIIDESGMPKERFSAEFPKEGPSILRIQQVVRGDSAAYFCASSPPGQGPGELFFGEGSRLTVL.

This sequence joins TRBV7-8 and TRBJ2-2, with D uncertain. This CDR3 has 16 residues. V was clipped by 5 bases and J by 3 bases, with 16 bases between them. Germline V CDR1 and CDR2: SGHVS, FQNEAQ. In DNA form, the CDR3 reads TGTGCCAGCAGCGTCCTGTCGTTACCTTACACCGGGGAGCTGTTTTTT. As protein: CASSVLSLPYTGELFF.

This rearrangement joins TRBV9 to TRBJ2-1; either TRBD1 or TRBD2 may fit D (5 bases each). From germline, CDR1 is SGDLS and CDR2 YYNGEE. V lost 0 bases and J 0 bases, leaving 7 bases between the germline ends. CDR3 length: 15 residues. The CDR3 loop reads CASSVGDRSYNEQFF. CDR3 DNA sequence: TGTGCCAGCAGCGTAGGGGACCGCTCCTACAATGAGCAGTTCTTC.

V is TRBV27 and J is TRBJ2-7; D is uncertain. Trimming removed 5 bases at V and 3 bases at J, with 17 bases between. This CDR3 has 15 amino acids. CDR1 and CDR2 from the germline V gene are MNHEY and SMNVEV (reference sequence). The CDR3: CASSIRPFGYYEQYF. The CDR3 bases are TGTGCCAGCAGTATTCGACCGTTCGGATACTACGAGCAGTACTTC.

The rearrangement uses TRBV18 and TRBJ1-2, with D possibly TRBD1 on 5 matching bases. Germline V gene data show CDR1 as KGHSH and CDR2 as LQKENI. The CDR3 runs to 20 residues. Deletions cut 1 base from V and 4 bases from J, with 28 bases between. CDR3 bases: TGTGCCAGCTCACCACAGTGGGCGGGAGGACGAGGAGTCGGGACCTATGGCTACACCTTC. It translates to CASSPQWAGGRGVGTYGYTF.

The J gene is TRBJ2-7, the V gene TRBV6-5; 12 nucleotides align to TRBD1. J lost 9 bases, V lost 5 bases, and 11 bases had no gene match. The CDR3 has 15 amino acids. The V gene's germline CDR1 is MNHEY and CDR2 SVGAGI. The CDR3 spells CASSQTGTGGAGQYF. CDR3 sequence (DNA): TGTGCCAGCAGTCAAACCGGGACAGGGGGCGCAGGGCAGTACTTC.

The chain combines TRBV7-2 with TRBJ1-2; D remains unclear. This CDR3 contains 15 residues. V lost 1 base, J lost 8 bases, and 17 bases lay in between. The germline CDR1 and CDR2 sequences are SGHTA and FQGNSA. For the CDR3, the DNA is TGTGCCAGCAGCTTAGACGGGCGGGCCATGGGCGGCTACACCTTC. Its translation: CASSLDGRAMGGYTF.

The gene calls are TRBV5-1 and TRBJ1-1; D is unclear. Germline lookup yields CDR1 SGHRS and CDR2 YFSETQ. Trimming pared 2 bases from V and 5 bases from J, leaving 10 bases between. The CDR3 spans 13 residues. The CDR3 DNA follows: TGCGCCAGCAGCTTTAATGGGGAAACTGAAGCTTTCTTT. Translation gives CASSFNGETEAFF.

The V gene is TRBV11-1, the J gene TRBJ1-3; the D is unclear. V was pared by 3 bases and J by 4 bases, with 16 bases between. This CDR3 region has 16 residues. Germline assignment: CDR1 SGHAT and CDR2 FQDESV (reference sequence). Here the CDR3 reads CASSFDAGIMGNTIYF. The CDR3 DNA sequence: TGTGCCAGCAGCTTCGACGCAGGAATAATGGGAAACACCATATATTTT. Together with reference TRBV11-1 and TRBJ1-3, the CDR3 gives the full variable domain: EAEVAQSPRYKITEKSQAVAFWCDPISGHATLYWYRQILGQGPELLVQFQDESVVDDSQLPKDRFSAERLKGVDSTLKIQPAELGDSAMYLCASSFDAGIMGNTIYFGEGSWLTVV.